This T cell receptor (beta chain) was found in a study of PD-L1 blockade in urothelial cancer (dated by TCRdb to 2016 to 2017). Looking at the study overall: All patients started therapy in about 2014 and received atezolizumab 1,200 mg intravenously every 3 weeks. About 85% of the 29 patients were identified as males with urothelial cancer of bladder origin, and a prior smoking history was reported by 18 of 29 patients. Patients had an ECOG performance status of 0 or 1 and had received between 0 and 3 prior chemotherapy regimens. Blood samples were analyzed at 3 weeks after treatment start (second dose) and at 6 weeks after treatment start. A median of 141,255 T cells and 80,000 to 100,000 unique TCRs was obtained from blood samples, and a median clonality of approximately 0.086 was observed. An exploratory multi-omic analysis was conducted of the somatic, immune and clinical correlates of response to PD-L1 blockade with atezolizumab in urothelial cancer. Pretreatment tumor samples and matched peripheral blood, collected serially before and after atezolizumab treatment, underwent TCR sequencing. Durable clinical benefit was defined as a progression-free survival longer than 6 months, and TCR features were additionally tested against progression-free survival and overall survival. In the same patients, pretreatment tumors underwent whole exome sequencing and RNA sequencing in addition to TCR sequencing. Under ten patients reached durable clinical benefit, while about 19 patients did not. Some 30 patients had pretreatment blood TCR-seq, some 25 had at least one posttreatment blood collection, and some 25 had tumor TCR-seq.

Synthetic TCR analog templates were spiked into each PCR to estimate absolute template abundance from read counts. TCRbeta CDR3 regions were amplified from genomic DNA with bias-controlled V and J gene primers using the immunoSEQ assay. Rearranged TCRbeta segments were sequenced at approximately 20X coverage. Concerning the study's data processing: Sequencing errors were corrected by clustering and CDR3s were annotated against IMGT to assign V, D and J genes. Out-of-frame and stop-codon sequences were excluded, and only productive TCRbeta rearrangements were used in downstream analyses. Clonality was computed as one minus Shannon entropy normalized by the log of the number of unique productive sequences. Fisher's exact test with Benjamini-Hochberg correction, using a cutoff of adjusted p below 0.01, was how clones that differed between time points or between blood and tumor were identified. TCRdb stores this immuneACCESS table with in-frame sequences only. Part of the clones is absent; in the studies checked, under half of the shortfall reflects unresolved V genes, and no reason is known for the rest. That table is the source of V, J and clone size, and D and trimming were worked out from the DNA. Counted in this sample were roughly 90,000 clones; approximately 88% of them appeared once. Jointly, the top ten make up 0.85% to 1% of the sample.

General study outcomes and caveats: Because the sample size was small (n ≈ 30) and many exploratory analyses were performed, the results are intended to be hypothesis-generating. Improved progression-free and overall survival was found to be associated with pretreatment peripheral blood TCR clonality below the median. At 3 weeks after the start of treatment, tumor-associated TCR clones in peripheral blood had expanded more in patients with durable benefit (n ≈ 23, p = 0.022).

The time point label of this sample denotes: pretreatment peripheral blood. The cohort included about 29 patients with locally advanced or metastatic urothelial carcinoma who were treated at Memorial Sloan Kettering on a trial protocol. Peripheral blood mononuclear cells were collected pretreatment and during treatment, with between 1 and 8 total time points per patient. The Qiagen DNeasy Blood extraction kit was used to purify genomic DNA from total PBMCs and tumor samples. PBMCs were collected pretreatment and during treatment and were isolated and stored as previously described. The germline V gene gives CDR1 as KGHSH and CDR2 as LQKENI. Trimming takes 4 bases from V and 5 bases from J, and the germline ends sit 17 bases apart. The CDR3 starts with the cysteine, ends with the phenylalanine, and has 15 residues. The only DNA kept is the CDR3, 45 bases in frame from the first base. Comment on this clone: Its antigen target is currently unknown. Base qualities are not recorded, but no much larger clone differs from it by a single base.

Here the chain combines TRBV18 and TRBJ1-1; the D gene is possibly TRBD1, with 6 bases matching. The source was PBMCs, collected around atezolizumab (anti-PD-L1) treatment. The TCR originated in a woman aged 80 or over with urothelial cancer. The nucleotides are TGTGCCAGCTCACTCACAGGGCAGTCAAGAACTGAAGCTTTCTTT. It encodes CASSLTGQSRTEAFF.